This T cell receptor beta chain came from a study of technical replicates of blood from a few donors. Sequencing was performed with immunoSEQ multiplex PCR; in TCRdb, only in-frame clones are kept and a portion is missing. The table includes 72,000 or so clones, around 92% detected once. CDR1 and CDR2 (germline): LGHNA, YNFKEQ. V gave up 1 base and J gave up 1 base; unmatched junction bases: 5. This CDR3 is 16 amino acids long. The chain couples TRBV4-2 to TRBJ1-1, with TRBD1 matching 8 bases. This TCR came from a human donor in good health. Sequenced sample: T cells isolated from PBMCs. CDR3 in DNA: TGTGCCAGCAGCCAAGCCGGGACAGGAGGGAACACTGAAGCTTTCTTT. Encoded protein: CASSQAGTGGNTEAFF.